This entry is about one T cell receptor beta chain. Its specificity is unknown. The data were obtained in a study of beta chain features in type 1 diabetes. Study results and limitations: Across all four CD4+ subsets, people with type 1 diabetes showed modestly shorter TCRB CDR3s. When VDJ junctions were examined, type 1 diabetes patients showed fewer insertions and more deletions. Sequencing from cDNA could over-represent high-TCR-expressing cells.

The V gene end was trimmed by 7 bases and the J gene end by 7 bases; junction bases not matched to a gene: 9. The CDR3 length is 15 residues. The germline V gene encodes CDR1 MNHEY and CDR2 SMNVEV (reference sequence). The study reverse transcribed the entire isolated RNA, so it sequenced expressed TCRB transcripts. Here immunoSEQ multiplex PCR was the method, and the copy in TCRdb shows in-frame clones only, minus some. The repertoire holds some 200,000 clones, more than 15% seen once, with roughly 0.08% in the top ten. By way of CD45RO/CCR7/CD25/CD127/CD95/CD27, the CD4+ regulatory, stem cell-like memory, central memory and naive cells were sorted.

This receptor was obtained from a man aged 30-40 years with type 1 diabetes. V gene TRBV27 combines with J gene TRBJ2-1, with 11 bases lining up with TRBD2. Sequenced input: naive CD4+ T cells from blood. The CDR3 DNA reads as TGTGCCAGCACGGCTAGCGGGAGGAGTAGGAATGAGCAGTTCTTC. This gives the protein CASTASGRSRNEQFF.